The 23 T cell receptor beta chains given below trace back to one sample, sequenced in a study of control samples from healthy donors and cancer patients. Method: immunoSEQ multiplex PCR; TCRdb's copy keeps in-frame clones and lacks some. Of some 200,000 clones listed, 91% were seen once; the top ten hold roughly 1.6%. What was sequenced was blood. The receptors originated from a woman aged 25 to 45 in good health.

V is TRBV29-1 and J is TRBJ2-7; no definite D call. This CDR3 comprises 12 residues. CDR1 and CDR2 from the germline V gene are SQVTM and ANQGSEA. V was shortened by 1 base and J by 1 base, with 5 bases between the two germline ends. DNA of the CDR3: TGCAGCGTTGAAGTCAGATCCTACGAGCAGTACTTC. This translates into CSVEVRSYEQYF.

The chain employs TRBV6-2 or TRBV6-3 and TRBJ1-5; D is possibly TRBD1 (5 bases). This CDR3 contains 16 residues. With 1 base removed from V and 2 bases from J, the gap between germline ends came to 12 bases. Germline CDR1 is MNHEY and CDR2 is SVGEGT. CDR3 DNA: TGTGCCAGCAGTTACTGGCGGGGCTTGGGCAATCAGCCCCAGCATTTT. Translated: CASSYWRGLGNQPQHF.

V usage is TRBV7-3 and J usage is TRBJ2-3; perhaps TRBD2 as D (6 bases). The CDR3 length is 14 residues. Between the trimmed V and J ends, which lost 4 bases and 3 bases, there was a span of 11 bases. Germline-derived CDR1 and CDR2 are SGHTA and FQGTGA. The CDR3 region is CASSSGSATDTQYF. The CDR3 DNA is TGTGCCAGCAGCTCCGGGAGTGCTACAGATACGCAGTATTTT.

The chain uses TRBV29-1 and TRBJ1-2; no reliable D call. Trimming left V 4 bases short and J 5 bases short, with 11 bases between. The CDR3 is 12 residues long. The V gene's germline CDR1 is SQVTM and CDR2 ANQGSEA. The CDR3 region is CSVGVGGYGYTF. As DNA, the CDR3 is TGCAGCGTTGGTGTCGGCGGATATGGCTACACCTTC. The whole variable domain, remainder taken from reference TRBV29-1 and TRBJ1-2, is SAVISQKPSRDICQRGTSLTIQCQVDSQVTMMFWYRQQPGQSLTLIATANQGSEATYESGFVIDKFPISRPNLTFSTLTVSNMSPEDSSIYLCSVGVGGYGYTFGSGTRLTVV.

The V gene is TRBV28, the J gene TRBJ1-2; D is perhaps TRBD1 (6 bases). Germline V gives CDR1 MDHEN, CDR2 SYDVKM. Trimming pared 3 bases from V and 4 bases from J, leaving 12 bases between. The CDR3 covers 14 residues. CDR3 residues: CASSLGEGGYGYTF. In DNA, the CDR3 is TGTGCCAGCAGTTTGGGAGAGGGGGGCTATGGCTACACCTTC.

The chain joins TRBV6-5 to TRBJ1-1, with 7 nucleotides matching TRBD1. Germline V gene lookup returns CDR1 MNHEY and CDR2 SVGAGI. This CDR3 contains 14 residues. J was trimmed by 1 base and V by 7 bases; bases with no gene match: 6. As DNA, the CDR3 is TGTGCCAGCACCACAGGGGCCGAGAACACTGAAGCTTTCTTT. Its protein is CASTTGAENTEAFF.

V usage is TRBV7-2 and J usage is TRBJ1-4; D call uncertain. This CDR3 is 12 amino acids long. CDR1 is SGHTA and CDR2 is FQGNSA in the germline V gene. V was shortened by 3 bases and J by 4 bases, with 3 bases between the two germline ends. CDR3 region: CASSFRNEKLFF. For the CDR3, the DNA is TGTGCCAGCAGCTTCCGTAATGAAAAACTGTTTTTT.

This chain joins TRBV28 and TRBJ1-6; TRBD1 is a possible D gene (5 bases). The CDR3 has 14 residues. The germline gives CDR1 MDHEN, CDR2 SYDVKM. V lost 7 bases and J lost 5, with 12 bases in between. The CDR3 sequence: CASIGTPNNSPLHF. CDR3 in DNA: TGTGCCAGCATCGGGACCCCTAATAATTCACCCCTCCACTTT. The full variable domain, its missing parts supplied by reference TRBV28 and TRBJ1-6, is DVKVTQSSRYLVKRTGEKVFLECVQDMDHENMFWYRQDPGLGLRLIYFSYDVKMKEKGDIPEGYSVSREKKERFSLILESASTNQTSMYLCASIGTPNNSPLHFGNGTRLTVT.

This clone showed up just a few times. The gene calls are TRBV6-4 and TRBJ2-2, with a weak D call TRBD1 (8 bases). CDR1 and CDR2 (germline): MRHNA, SNTAGT. Deletions cut 6 bases from V and 5 bases from J, with 13 bases between. The CDR3 loop spans 14 amino acids. The CDR3 nucleotides read TGTGCCAGCAGCCCACAGGGGGGGACCGGGGAGCTGTTTTTT. Protein sequence: CASSPQGGTGELFF.

The chain combines TRBV18 with TRBJ1-5; 7 nucleotides match TRBD1. Germline V gives CDR1 KGHSH, CDR2 LQKENI. This CDR3 spans 14 amino acids. V lost 4 bases, J lost 1 base, and 1 base stayed unmatched. This CDR3 reads CASSQGASNQPQHF. The CDR3 nucleotides read TGTGCCAGCTCACAGGGGGCGAGCAATCAGCCCCAGCATTTT.

This chain connects TRBV5-1 to TRBJ1-2; D is possibly TRBD1 (6 bases). The germline V gene encodes CDR1 SGHRS and CDR2 YFSETQ. V lost 4 bases to trimming and J lost 2 bases, with 15 bases between them. The CDR3 consists of 15 residues. CDR3 nucleotides: TGCGCCAGCAGCCCCGGACAGCGGACGAACTATGGCTACACCTTC. Protein product: CASSPGQRTNYGYTF.

This chain joins TRBV7-2 and TRBJ1-1, with D possibly being TRBD1 (6 bases). The CDR3 is 13 residues long. The V gene lost 4 bases and the J gene lost 3 bases, with 9 bases spanning the gap. CDR1 SGHTA and CDR2 FQGNSA come from the germline V gene. In DNA form, the CDR3 reads TGTGCCAGCAGCTGGCAGGGGTACACTGAAGCTTTCTTT. Protein product: CASSWQGYTEAFF.

V is TRBV19 and J is TRBJ2-7; 10 nucleotides match TRBD2. CDR1 LNHDA and CDR2 SQIVND come from the germline V gene (reference sequence). This CDR3 spans 14 amino acids. Trimming removed 6 bases from V and 1 base from J; junction bases left unmatched: 3. The CDR3 reads CASRRTSGSYEQYF. The DNA of the CDR3 is TGTGCCAGTAGACGGACTAGCGGTTCCTACGAGCAGTACTTC. The variable domain in full, with the rest retrieved from reference TRBV19 and TRBJ2-7, is DGGITQSPKYLFRKEGQNVTLSCEQNLNHDAMYWYRQDPGQGLRLIYYSQIVNDFQKGDIAEGYSVSREKKESFPLTVTSAQKNPTAFYLCASRRTSGSYEQYFGPGTRLTVT.

The chain combines TRBV12-5 with TRBJ2-7; D may match TRBD1 or TRBD2 (5 bases each). This CDR3 comprises 14 residues. Germline V gene data show CDR1 as LGHNT and CDR2 as FRNRAP. V lost 3 bases and J 4 bases, leaving 13 bases between the germline ends. The CDR3, as DNA: TGTGCTAGTGGTTTCGGGCAGGGCGGGTACGAGCAGTACTTC. Translated: CASGFGQGGYEQYF.

CDR3 sequence: CASSLAGTPNTEAFF. CDR3 sequence (DNA): TGCGCCAGCAGCTTGGCCGGGACACCGAACACTGAAGCTTTCTTT. The V and J genes are TRBV5-1 and TRBJ1-1; D might be TRBD1 (6 bases). V gave up 0 bases and J gave up 1 base, with 10 bases separating them. Germline CDR1 SGHRS, CDR2 YFSETQ. The CDR3 is made up of 15 amino acids.

The CDR3 DNA reads as TGTGCCAGCAGCTTATTCAGGACTAACTATGGCTACACCTTC. Translated, it gives CASSLFRTNYGYTF. The chain couples TRBV7-8 to TRBJ1-2; no clear D gene. The CDR3 is 14 residues long. The V and J ends lost 2 bases and 0 bases respectively, with 7 bases between them. Germline assignment: CDR1 SGHVS and CDR2 FQNEAQ. The full variable domain, with the rest looked up from reference TRBV7-8 and TRBJ1-2, is GAGVSQSPRYKVAKRGQDVALRCDPISGHVSLFWYQQALGQGPEFLTYFQNEAQLDKSGLPSDRFFAERPEGSVSTLKIQRTQQEDSAVYLCASSLFRTNYGYTFGSGTRLTVV.

The sample holds one count of this clone. This rearrangement joins TRBV5-1 to TRBJ1-5; 7 positions agree with TRBD1. The CDR3 sequence is 14 residues long. J lost 4 bases, V lost 2 bases, and 3 bases had no gene match. Germline CDR1 reads SGHRS; CDR2 reads YFSETQ. The CDR3 here is CASSFSTGNQPQHF. DNA of the CDR3: TGCGCCAGCAGCTTTTCGACAGGGAATCAGCCCCAGCATTTT.

This chain connects TRBV18 to TRBJ1-5; D is unclear. The V end was cut by 4 bases, the J end by 5 bases, with 6 bases between. Germline assignment: CDR1 KGHSH and CDR2 LQKENI. CDR3 length: 12 amino acids. This CDR3 is CASSLSDQPQHF. CDR3 coding DNA: TGTGCCAGCTCACTGTCGGATCAGCCCCAGCATTTT.

This chain uses TRBV3-1 (or the pseudogene TRBV3-2) with TRBJ2-3, with 10 bases aligning to TRBD2. V was clipped by 0 bases and J by 1 base; unmatched bases: 4. The CDR3 spans 17 residues. Germline-derived CDR1 and CDR2 are LGHDT and YNNKEL (reference sequence). The CDR3, as DNA: TGTGCCAGCAGCCAAGATCTCGGGACTAGCGGCACAGATACGCAGTATTTT. Its translation: CASSQDLGTSGTDTQYF.

The chain is built from TRBV11-3 and TRBJ1-1; D call uncertain. In germline, CDR1 is SGHNT, CDR2 YENEEA. Trimming left V 0 bases short and J 5 bases short, with 7 bases between. The CDR3 is made up of 13 amino acids. The CDR3 loop reads CASSLDGETEAFF. CDR3 in DNA: TGTGCCAGCAGCTTAGACGGGGAGACTGAAGCTTTCTTT.

CDR3 in amino acids: CASSLGQGNYGYTF. The CDR3 DNA is TGTGCCAGCAGCTTAGGTCAGGGCAACTATGGCTACACCTTC. V is TRBV7-2 and J is TRBJ1-2, with a possible D match to TRBD1 (5 bases). This CDR3 spans 14 amino acids. V lost 1 base, J lost 2 bases, and 8 bases lay in between. CDR1 and CDR2 (germline): SGHTA, FQGNSA. Variable domain in full (rest from reference TRBV7-2 and TRBJ1-2): GAGVSQSPSNKVTEKGKDVELRCDPISGHTALYWYRQSLGQGLEFLIYFQGNSAPDKSGLPSDRFSAERTGGSVSTLTIQRTQQEDSAVYLCASSLGQGNYGYTFGSGTRLTVV.

The chain has TRBV11-3 and TRBJ1-1, with D uncertain. This CDR3 is built from 15 residues. Trimming stripped 5 bases from V and 0 bases from J, with 13 bases between. Per the germline V gene, CDR1 is SGHNT and CDR2 is YENEEA. This CDR3 is CASSETQIMNTEAFF. The CDR3 nucleotides are TGTGCCAGCAGCGAGACACAGATCATGAACACTGAAGCTTTCTTT.

This sequence joins TRBV2 and TRBJ1-6; 10 bases fit TRBD1. This CDR3 spans 15 amino acids. V lost 6 bases, J lost 7 bases, and 6 bases stayed unmatched. CDR1 SNHLY and CDR2 FYNNEI come from the germline V gene. CDR3 in amino acids: CASRGTGVKNSPLHF. As DNA, the CDR3 is TGTGCCAGCAGGGGGACAGGGGTTAAGAATTCACCCCTCCACTTT.